These T cell receptor beta chains were read from a single sample in a study of T cells in Graves' hyperthyroidism and ophthalmopathy. TCRdb re-analysed the multiplex PCR reads in MiXCR, keeping a single row per CDR3 protein. The sample lists around 600,000 distinct CDR3 sequences, 14% occurring once. The sequenced sample was blood. The receptor set was obtained from a woman in her late teens or twenties with Graves' ophthalmopathy. CDR3s include the opening cysteine and the closing phenylalanine or tryptophan. The order of the fields is clone size, D gene, CDR3 length, V gene, J gene, CDR3 DNA, CDR3 protein. The D gene is left open where the match is weak. A clone size is listed for some rows: how often the clone was seen (once, few, many), or a class if it is expanded.

>-|TRBD1|12|TRBV27|TRBJ1-5
TGTGCCAGCAAGAACAGGGGCCAGCCCCAGCATTTT
CASKNRGQPQHF
>-|TRBD2|15|TRBV7-9|TRBJ2-3
TGTGCCAGCAGCCTACTAGCGGGAGAGAGAGATACGCAGTATTTT
CASSLLAGERDTQYF
>many|TRBD1|15|TRBV6-1|TRBJ2-7
TGTGCCAGCAGTCCCCCCGGGACAGCGACCTACGAGCAGTACTTC
CASSPPGTATYEQYF
>many|TRBD1|21|TRBV28|TRBJ1-4
TGTGCCAGCAGTTCTACGGCTGGTGCCGGGACGCCAGGGGGTTTCGATGAAAAACTGTTTTTT
CASSSTAGAGTPGGFDEKLFF
>many|TRBD1|15|TRBV5-4|TRBJ1-2
TGTGCCAGCAGCTCCCGACAGGGGGCGGACTATGGCTACACCTTC
CASSSRQGADYGYTF
>-|TRBD1|14|TRBV6-5|TRBJ2-7
TGTGCCAGCAGTTCCCCGGGACAGCTGAGGGAGCAGTACTTC
CASSSPGQLREQYF
>many|TRBD2|17|TRBV20-1|TRBJ2-7
TGCAGTGCTAGAACCCCTAGCGGGAGTGGGTTTCAGGACGAGCAGTACTTC
CSARTPSGSGFQDEQYF
>-|-|14|TRBV6-7|TRBJ1-4
TGTGCCAGCAGTTACCCGCCCGGCAGGGAAACGGTGTTTTTT
CASSYPPGRETVFF
>many|-|14|TRBV20-1|TRBJ1-1
TGCAGTGCTCCCGTACAGAGGACGAACACTGAAGCTTTCTTT
CSAPVQRTNTEAFF
>many|-|15|TRBV29-1|TRBJ1-5
TGCAGCGTTGCAGCGGGGACGGATAGCAATCAGCCCCAGCATTTT
CSVAAGTDSNQPQHF
>-|-|17|TRBV4-1|TRBJ1-4
TGCGCCAGCAGCCCATGGACGTCAGGGGCAACTAATGAAAAACTGTTTTTT
CASSPWTSGATNEKLFF
>many|TRBD2|13|TRBV20-1|TRBJ2-1
TGCAGTGCTAGCTCCATAACTAGCGTCGGGCAGTTCTTC
CSASSITSVGQFF
>many|-|15|TRBV7-7|TRBJ2-5
TGTGCTAGCAGCTTAGGAGCGGGCGTAATGGAGACCCAGTACTTC
CASSLGAGVMETQYF
>few|TRBD2|17|TRBV27|TRBJ2-2
TGTGCCAGCAGTTTATCCCTCCTAGCGGGAGCCATCGGGGAGCTGTTTTTT
CASSLSLLAGAIGELFF
>many|TRBD2|13|TRBV5-1|TRBJ2-7
TGCGCCAGCAGTGCTAGCGGGAGGTACGAGCAGTACTTC
CASSASGRYEQYF
>many|TRBD1|16|TRBV27|TRBJ2-5
TGTGCCAGCAGTTCCTTCGGACAGGGGGCGAGGGAGACCCAGTACTTC
CASSSFGQGARETQYF
>many|-|14|TRBV6-2/TRBV6-3|TRBJ1-1
TGTGCCAGCAGTCCAACCAGGATGAACACTGAAGCTTTCTTT
CASSPTRMNTEAFF
>many|-|13|TRBV6-5|TRBJ1-2
TGTGCCAGCAGTTACAATGGCAGGGTTGGCTACACCTTC
CASSYNGRVGYTF
>many|TRBD1|15|TRBV5-8|TRBJ1-3
TGTGCCAGCAGCTATGGACAGGGTGCTGGAAACACCATATATTTT
CASSYGQGAGNTIYF
>few|TRBD1|16|TRBV19|TRBJ2-2
TGTGCCAGTAGTTTCGCCGGGACAGGGTACACCGGGGAGCTGTTTTTT
CASSFAGTGYTGELFF
>many|-|14|TRBV10-2|TRBJ2-1
TGCGCCAGCGGTCATAAAGGGGGGTACAATGAGCAGTTCTTC
CASGHKGGYNEQFF
>few|-|11|TRBV6-1|TRBJ2-1
TGTGCCAGCGGTCCGGGGGTGGAGCAGTTCTTC
CASGPGVEQFF
>many|TRBD1|14|TRBV7-2|TRBJ2-7
TGTGCCAGCAGCCCCGGGACAGGGACTACGGAGCAGTACTTC
CASSPGTGTTEQYF
>few|TRBD2|17|TRBV5-1|TRBJ2-1
TGCGCCAGCAGCTTCCTTTTTGCGGGGATAGCGGGAGATGAGCAGTTCTTC
CASSFLFAGIAGDEQFF
>many|-|15|TRBV28|TRBJ1-5
TGTGCCAGCAGCCTAACCGGACAGAGCAATCAGCCCCAGCATTTT
CASSLTGQSNQPQHF
>-|TRBD1|17|TRBV4-1|TRBJ2-2
TGCGCCAGCAGCCAAGTCGCCAGGGGGAGAAACACCGGGGAGCTGTTTTTT
CASSQVARGRNTGELFF
>-|TRBD1|13|TRBV2|TRBJ2-7
TGTGCCAGCAACGGGGACAGGGAAGGCGAGCAGTACTTC
CASNGDREGEQYF
>many|-|12|TRBV30|TRBJ2-2
TGTGCCTGGACGGATTACACCGGGGAGCTGTTTTTT
CAWTDYTGELFF
>few|-|13|TRBV20-1|TRBJ1-6
TGCAGTGCTAGACGGGATTATAATTCACCCCTCCACTTT
CSARRDYNSPLHF
>-|TRBD1|17|TRBV27|TRBJ1-2
TGTGCCAGCAGTTTGTTGACGACAGGGGGCGCGAACTATGGCTACACCTTC
CASSLLTTGGANYGYTF
>many|-|14|TRBV6-1|TRBJ1-6
TGTGCCAGCACCCTCGGGACCTATAATTCACCCCTCCACTTT
CASTLGTYNSPLHF
>many|TRBD1|17|TRBV27|TRBJ1-2
TGTGCCAGCAGTTTATCCCCGTCCGGGACAGGGGGCGACGGCTACACCTTC
CASSLSPSGTGGDGYTF
>-|TRBD1|18|TRBV19|TRBJ1-5
TGTGCCAGTAGTATAGAGTCGGGACAGACGGTTAGCAATCAGCCCCAGCATTTT
CASSIESGQTVSNQPQHF
>many|TRBD2|14|TRBV6-1|TRBJ2-3
TGTGCCAGCAGTTCATGGACTAGCGGGATTACGCAGTATTTT
CASSSWTSGITQYF
>many|-|15|TRBV19|TRBJ1-3
TGTGCCAGTAGTATAGATTCCGCCGCCCGGGGCACCATATATTTT
CASSIDSAARGTIYF
>-|-|13|TRBV5-6|TRBJ2-1
TGTGCCAGCAGCTCCGGGAGTGACAATGAGCAGTTCTTC
CASSSGSDNEQFF
>-|TRBD1|14|TRBV7-9|TRBJ1-4
TGTGCCAGCAGCTTCAGGCAGGGGGTTGAAAAACTGTTTTTT
CASSFRQGVEKLFF
>-|-|16|TRBV11-3|TRBJ2-1
TGTGCCAGCAGCTTACCCCGGGCGGCCTCCTACAATGAGCAGTTCTTC
CASSLPRAASYNEQFF
>many|TRBD2|16|TRBV5-1|TRBJ2-3
TGCGCCAGCAGCTATTTTGTACTAGCGGGAGGTGATACGCAGTATTTT
CASSYFVLAGGDTQYF
>-|-|13|TRBV20-1|TRBJ2-3
TGCAGTGCTAGAGCCCCAGGAGCAGATACGCAGTATTTT
CSARAPGADTQYF
>many|-|13|TRBV28|TRBJ2-4
TGTGCCACCCACCTCAGGGGTATGAACATTCAGTACTTC
CATHLRGMNIQYF
>many|-|15|TRBV20-1|TRBJ1-4
TGCAGTGCAAGGCCGCGGGGGCGATACAATGAAAAACTGTTTTTT
CSARPRGRYNEKLFF
>many|-|13|TRBV4-3|TRBJ2-7
TGCGCCAGCAGCCAAGATCGACGCTACGAGCAGTACTTC
CASSQDRRYEQYF
>-|TRBD1|14|TRBV27|TRBJ1-5
TGTGCCAGCAGCGACAGGGGGCAGGTTCAGCCCCAGCATTTT
CASSDRGQVQPQHF
>-|-|12|TRBV29-1|TRBJ1-2
TGCAGCGTTGAAGATCTTGGTCCGGGCTACACCTTC
CSVEDLGPGYTF
>many|TRBD2|18|TRBV7-3|TRBJ2-7
TGTGCCAGCAGCTTAACCGGACCAATAGCGGGAGGCCACTACGAGCAGTACTTC
CASSLTGPIAGGHYEQYF
>few|-|16|TRBV7-2|TRBJ1-6
TGTGCCAGCAGCTTTCACGGGGGTCCCTCCGGGGACCCCCTCCACTTT
CASSFHGGPSGDPLHF
>-|TRBD2|18|TRBV6-1|TRBJ2-7
TGTGCCAGCAGTATCCACGGTGCCGGGACTAGCGCCTCCTACGTGCAGTACTTC
CASSIHGAGTSASYVQYF
>many|TRBD1|14|TRBV29-1|TRBJ1-1
TGCAGCGTTGAATGGGACAGGCCGGTCACTGAAGCTTTCTTT
CSVEWDRPVTEAFF
>few|-|15|TRBV7-9|TRBJ1-1
TGTGCCAGCAGCTTAAAGGGGGGGATGAACACTGAAGCTTTCTTT
CASSLKGGMNTEAFF
>-|TRBD2|17|TRBV14|TRBJ2-5
TGTGCCAGCAGCCAAGAGGGGCTAGCGGGGCCCCAAGAGACCCAGTACTTC
CASSQEGLAGPQETQYF
>many|-|14|TRBV12-3/TRBV12-4|TRBJ2-2
TGTGCCAGCAGGCCGGGACACTCGGCCGGGGAGCTGTTTTTT
CASRPGHSAGELFF
>few|-|13|TRBV18|TRBJ1-2
TGTGCCAGCTCACCGGGGGACCGACGGGGCTACACCTTC
CASSPGDRRGYTF
>many|TRBD1|14|TRBV6-2/TRBV6-3|TRBJ2-7
TGTGCCAGCAAGGTGCCTGGGACAGCCTACGAGCAGTACTTC
CASKVPGTAYEQYF
>few|-|14|TRBV6-1|TRBJ2-2
TGTGCCAGCACAAGGGACTGGAACACCGGGGAGCTGTTTTTT
CASTRDWNTGELFF